One T cell receptor beta chain is described in this entry. Its antigen is currently unknown. Primers for the PCR totalled 60 Vbeta and 13 Jbeta. Libraries were prepared by immunoSEQ multiplex PCR; TCRdb keeps only in-frame clonotypes and omits some of them. Here the sample spans around 140,000 clones, over 70% being singletons. This entry is derived from a study of cytomegalovirus exposure and HLA in healthy donors. Germline-derived CDR1 and CDR2 are LNHNV and YYDKDF (reference sequence). The trim removed 0 bases at V and 5 bases at J, leaving 6 bases unmatched. There are 15 residues in the CDR3. Whole-study results and caveats: Researchers had no immune exposure information except CMV serostatus available.

This receptor was identified in a man aged 35 to 55 in good health and CMV-seronegative. V usage is TRBV15 and J usage is TRBJ2-5; 7 nucleotides match TRBD2. Sequenced: PBMCs. The CDR3 bases are TGTGCCACCAGCAGAGAGGGGGGGATTGCGGAGACCCAGTACTTC. Protein sequence: CATSREGGIAETQYF.